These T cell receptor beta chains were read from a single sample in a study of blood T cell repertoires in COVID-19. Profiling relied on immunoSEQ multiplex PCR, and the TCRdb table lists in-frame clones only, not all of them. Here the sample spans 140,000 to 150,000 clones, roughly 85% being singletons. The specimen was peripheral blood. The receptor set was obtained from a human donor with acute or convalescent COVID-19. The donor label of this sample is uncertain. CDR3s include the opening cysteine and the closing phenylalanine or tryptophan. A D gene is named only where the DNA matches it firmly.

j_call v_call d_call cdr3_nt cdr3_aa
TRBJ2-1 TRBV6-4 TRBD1 TGTGCCAGCAGTCCACGACAGGGATTTGGTGTAGATGAGCAGTTCTTC CASSPRQGFGVDEQFF
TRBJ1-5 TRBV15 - TGTGCCACCAGCAGAGAATTGGCGGGAAATCAGCCCCAGCATTTT CATSRELAGNQPQHF
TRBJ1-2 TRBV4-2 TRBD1 TGTGCCAGCAGCCGCGAGACAGGGAGCGGCATTGATCGCTACACCTTC CASSRETGSGIDRYTF
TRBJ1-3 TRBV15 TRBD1 TGTGCCACCAGCGGGGGACAGAGCTCTGGAAACACCATATATTTT CATSGGQSSGNTIYF
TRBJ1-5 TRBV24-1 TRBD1 TGTGCCACCAGTAACACCGGGACAGGAGGTCAGCCCCAGCATTTT CATSNTGTGGQPQHF
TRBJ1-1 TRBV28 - TGTGCCAGCAAGGAGACGAACACTGAAGCTTTCTTT CASKETNTEAFF
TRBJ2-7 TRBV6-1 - TGTGCCAGCAGTGAAGATAACAGGGACGAGAGCTTTTCCGAGCAGTACTTC CASSEDNRDESFSEQYF
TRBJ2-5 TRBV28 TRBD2 TGTGCCAGCAGTTTGACTAGCGGTGGAAGGGAGACCCAGTACTTC CASSLTSGGRETQYF
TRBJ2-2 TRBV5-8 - TGTGCCAGCAGCTTGGTGGTGGTAGACACCGGGGAGCTGTTTTTT CASSLVVVDTGELFF
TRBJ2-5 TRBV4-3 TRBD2 TGCGCCAGCAGCAACTCCCTCGCTGGCGGGAGGGCCGGGGTCGAGACCCAGTACTTC CASSNSLAGGRAGVETQYF
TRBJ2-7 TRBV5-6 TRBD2 TGTGCCAGCAGTCCCGGGGGGGCGCGGTCCTCCTACGAGCAGTACTTC CASSPGGARSSYEQYF
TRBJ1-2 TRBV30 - TGTGCCTGGTCCGGCGGCAGTACAGGCTACACCTTC CAWSGGSTGYTF
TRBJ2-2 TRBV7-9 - TGTGCCAGCAGCGCGGACATCAACTGGGTGGAGCTGTTTTTT CASSADINWVELFF
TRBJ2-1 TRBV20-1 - TGCACCGCGGCCCAAGCGGATGAGCAGTTCTTC CTAAQADEQFF